This TCR beta chain was profiled in a study of cytomegalovirus exposure and HLA in healthy donors. Of note for this clone: No antigen is known for it.

Germline CDR1 is SEHNR and CDR2 is FQNEAQ (reference sequence). This CDR3 is 11 amino acids long. V was cut by 5 bases and J by 1 base, with 3 bases left in between. Study-wide results and caveats: Confirmation in vitro established that three CMV-associated chains were specific for CMV antigens.

The table came from immunoSEQ multiplex PCR; TCRdb's copy has only in-frame clones and leaves some out. In the table there are around 74,000 clones, around 81% of which are singletons. The sample was PBMCs. This TCR was sampled from a man younger than 40 in good health and CMV-seronegative. The chain carries TRBV7-9 and TRBJ2-7; no reliable D call. The CDR3 loop is CASSPSYEQYF. DNA for the CDR3: TGTGCCAGCAGCCCGTCCTACGAGCAGTACTTC.